The T cell receptor beta chain described here comes from a study of blood T cell repertoires in COVID-19. As for the study in general: T cells, B-cell-depleted T cells, or PBMCs provided the cDNA or gDNA that served as material.

Two negative PCRs, clearance, or symptom resolution characterized the recovered Cohort 3 donors. CDR3 length: 13 residues. V lost 1 base and J lost 5, with 5 bases in between. Profiled with immunoSEQ multiplex PCR; TCRdb holds only in-frame clones, not every one. The sample has about 250,000 clones, 90% to 95% seen once; the top ten hold under 2.5%. V usage is TRBV12-3 or TRBV12-4 and J usage is TRBJ2-2; no clear D gene. The TCR sequence derives from a woman between 18 and 29 years old who had recovered from COVID-19. The sample taken for sequencing was PBMCs or T cells enriched from blood (not recorded which). The CDR3 bases are TGTGCCAGCAGTTTAGAGCCAACCGGGGAGCTGTTTTTT. Translated: CASSLEPTGELFF.